This T cell receptor (beta chain) was profiled in a study of vaccination effects on CD4 cells after COVID-19 (dated by TCRdb to the early 2020s). Notes on the research overall: Across the study, the median time from the second dose to post-vaccine sampling was 72 days (range 14 to 241). SARS-CoV-2 spike-specific CD4+ TCR repertoires from before and after mRNA vaccination were compared in COVID-19 convalescent patients and in infection-naive vaccine recipients. Cultures from other donors in the study were sequenced with the Oncomine TCR Beta short-read assay on an Illumina iSeq 100. A total of roughly 9 COVID-19 convalescent patients and a few SARS-CoV-2-naive healthy vaccine recipients were included in the full study. Results the study describes overall, beyond this receptor: In healthy vaccine recipients, vaccine-induced clones were almost all SARS-CoV-2 mono-reactive, with only 1 of 255 cross-reactive with common cold coronaviruses. Clones induced by infection and clones induced by vaccination both contracted markedly at late timepoints after vaccination, which fits with T cell responses waning over time. Limitations of the study were the small number of convalescent patients and the absence of early post-infection timepoints.

To identify antigen-specific CD4+ T cell clonotypes by their expansion, the ViraFEST assay first stimulated PBMC with viral peptide pools and then applied TCR sequencing. After more than 9 days of culture, CD4+ T cells were isolated with the EasySep CD4+ T cell isolation kit. Each participant got two doses of an mRNA SARS-CoV-2 vaccine, either BNT162b2 or mRNA-1273. Negative nucleocapsid antibody results before and after vaccination confirmed that the healthy vaccine recipients had no prior SARS-CoV-2 infection. Two million PBMC per well were cultured in IMDM with 5% human AB serum, roughly 10 IU/ml IL-2 and gentamicin, plus 10 ug/ml peptides. Half of the culture medium was replaced with fresh IL-2-containing medium on days 3 and 7. Unless noted otherwise, every peptide stimulation condition was cultured in triplicate wells. Using Ficoll-Paque Plus gradient centrifugation, PBMC were separated from whole blood and then either used fresh or cryopreserved at -140C. Overlapping peptide pools spanned the spike proteins of SARS-CoV-2 and the common cold coronaviruses HCoV-NL63, HCoV-OC43 and HCoV-229E. The QIAamp micro DNA kit was used to extract genomic DNA from the cultured CD4+ T cells.

The library was prepared using the immunoSEQ multiplex PCR assay. TCR beta CDR3 sequencing was performed on DNA from the cultured, isolated CD4+ T cells. As for the authors' bioinformatics: Non-productive TCR sequences were removed and reads were trimmed to the CDR3 region, keeping CDR3s of at least 7 amino acids. The MANAFEST web app was used to identify antigen-specific clonotypes by comparing expansion in peptide wells with expansion in reference cultures. For clones to be considered positive, expansion at FDR<0.05 versus reference and all other wells, an odds ratio above 5, and a frequency above 0.1% in two replicate wells were required. A clonotype was defined as cross-reactive if the clonotype was significantly expanded both in SARS-CoV-2 spike wells and in at least one common cold coronavirus spike condition. CDR3 similarity was assessed by Levenshtein distance with the stringdist R package, and unrooted trees were built with ape in R 3.6.1. Drawn from immuneACCESS, this table holds only the in-frame rearrangements with V and J called that TCRdb kept. Clones are partly lost; checked studies trace under half to an unresolved V gene and leave the rest unexplained. V, J and clone size are taken as reported in that table, and D and trimming were inferred from the DNA itself. For this sample the table gives 30,000 to 45,000 clones, of which approximately 82% were detected only once. The top ten clonotypes cover around 2% of the sample.

Compared with germline, V lacks 4 bases and J lacks 2 bases; bases without a gene match: 12. The germline V gene yields SGDLS for CDR1 and YYNGEE for CDR2. The CDR3 covers 17 residues, taking in both the cysteine and the phenylalanine. Only the CDR3 portion is preserved as DNA: 51 bases, with reading frame beginning at the first base. This clone was detected only a few times. Its antigen is not yet known. Base quality data are lacking; no much larger clone is found one base away. The rearrangement combines TRBV9 with TRBJ2-1; 7 central bases correspond to TRBD2. This receptor was identified in a human donor who received a COVID-19 vaccine. Some clones in this sample may be carry-over from other donors' samples. This specimen consisted of CD4+ T cells from PBMCs cultured with HCoV-NL63 spike peptides, obtained after COVID-19 vaccination. Sample cell subset or site, as interpreted from the label and publication: HCoV-NL63 spike overlapping peptide pool stimulation. The nucleotide sequence is given as TGTGCCAGCAGCCCTCGGGGAGGGAGTGGCGCCTACAATGAGCAGTTCTTC. This codes for CASSPRGGSGAYNEQFF.